This TCR beta chain was sequenced in a study of CD8 T cells in ankylosing spondylitis. Notes on the study in general: Significant enrichment of disease-linked clones was reportedly seen in matched ankylosing spondylitis synovial fluid. Disease-linked clones were CD8+ and relatively rare in peripheral blood. A TCR beta motif of 7 to 9 highly homologous variants seemed to mark ankylosing spondylitis blood.

Via MiXCR, TCRdb re-called the 5' RACE reads, giving one row per CDR3 protein. This sample has 390,000 or so distinct CDR3 sequences, with around 24% found just once. Remarks on this clonotype: The antigen is undetermined.

The sequenced sample consisted of blood, either unsorted or a sorted T cell fraction (not recorded which). This clonotype was sampled from a male donor with ankylosing spondylitis.

CDR3 coding DNA: TGTGCCAGCAGCTCAGCTGTACAGGGATTCTACGAGCAGTACTTC. Its protein is CASSSAVQGFYEQYF. V gene TRBV7-9 combines with J gene TRBJ2-7; a possible D gene is TRBD1 (6 bases). Trimming left V 4 bases short and J 3 bases short, with 16 bases between. CDR1 and CDR2 (germline): SEHNR, FQNEAQ (reference sequence). The CDR3 runs to 15 residues.